This TCR beta chain was observed in a study of T cell changes during pregnancy in multiple sclerosis. Germline V CDR1 and CDR2: SGHTA, FQGTGA. This CDR3 has 14 amino acids. J gave up 5 bases and V 5 bases, and 8 bases lay outside the gene matches. Assay used: immunoSEQ multiplex PCR; TCRdb lists only in-frame clones, some missing. The table includes about 39,000 clones, about 91% detected once. This chain joins TRBV7-3 and TRBJ2-5, with TRBD1 identical over 7 bases. This specimen consisted of CD4+ T cells from peripheral blood mononuclear cells, obtained after pregnancy. The sequence was obtained from a female donor in good health, enrolled as a control in a pregnancy study. The CDR3 coding sequence is TGTGCCAGCAGCCCGACAGGGACCAAGGAGACCCAGTACTTC. The encoded protein is CASSPTGTKETQYF.